The 10 T cell receptor beta chains given below trace back to one sample, sequenced in a study of CD8 T cells in Susac syndrome. When the RNA was reverse transcribed, random hexamers were used with an input of about 0.5 to 1 ug. TCRdb redid the calling of the immunoSEQ multiplex PCR reads with MiXCR, one entry per CDR3 protein. The table lists under 200,000 distinct CDR3 sequences, approximately 95% of them singletons. Sequencing was performed on CD4+ T cells from PBMCs. All receptors come from a human donor in good health.

J is TRBJ2-5 and V is TRBV2, with 9 bases identical to TRBD1. CDR3 size: 15 residues. Germline assignment: CDR1 SNHLY and CDR2 FYNNEI. V trimming: 6 bases; J trimming: 5 bases; junction bases outside the gene matches: 10. CDR3 nucleotides: TGTGCCAGCAGACAACCCGGGACAGGGCCGGAGACCCAGTACTTC. This codes for CASRQPGTGPETQYF.

The rearrangement uses TRBV5-1 and TRBJ1-1, with 7 bases matching TRBD1. Losses at the gene ends were 4 bases for V and 1 base for J; bases not matched to a gene: 4. CDR3 size: 14 residues. The germline V gene has CDR1 SGHRS and CDR2 YFSETQ. This CDR3 is CASSAGQTNTEAFF. DNA of the CDR3: TGCGCCAGCAGCGCGGGACAGACGAACACTGAAGCTTTCTTT. Complete variable domain (other parts from reference TRBV5-1 and TRBJ1-1): KAGVTQTPRYLIKTRGQQVTLSCSPISGHRSVSWYQQTPGQGLQFLFEYFSETQRNKGNFPGRFSGRQFSNSRSEMNVSTLELGDSALYLCASSAGQTNTEAFFGQGTRLTVV.

The chain joins TRBV3-1 to TRBJ2-1; 11 bases fit TRBD2. Per germline, CDR1 LGHDT and CDR2 YNNKEL (reference sequence). The CDR3 contains 15 residues. Trimming removed 2 bases from V and 6 bases from J; junction bases left unmatched: 3. For the CDR3, the DNA is TGTGCCAGCAGCCAAAGGCTAGCGGGAGGCAATGAGCAGTTCTTC. Translated, it gives CASSQRLAGGNEQFF.

The chain couples TRBV20-1 to TRBJ2-1, with 8 bases identical to TRBD2. From germline, CDR1 is DFQATT and CDR2 SNEGSKA (reference sequence). CDR3 length equals 16 residues. V lost 3 bases to trimming and J lost 1 base; unmatched junction nucleotides: 8. CDR3 sequence: CSASDTSGSSYNEQFF. CDR3 DNA: TGCAGTGCTAGTGACACCAGCGGGAGTTCCTACAATGAGCAGTTCTTC.

This clonotype was counted a few times. The V and J genes are TRBV29-1 and TRBJ2-5; 9 nucleotides agree with TRBD1. Germline CDR1 and CDR2: SQVTM and ANQGSEA. The CDR3 has 14 amino acids. The junction had 6 bases not matched to a gene; V was cut back by 4 bases and J by 3 bases. The CDR3 DNA sequence: TGCAGCGTTGGGGGACAGGGCGGTGAAGAGACCCAGTACTTC. Translated: CSVGGQGGEETQYF.

This chain uses TRBV3-1 with TRBJ1-2, with 8 bases lining up with TRBD1. Germline V CDR1 and CDR2: LGHDT, YNNKEL (reference sequence). V lost 6 bases, J lost 3 bases, and 6 bases stayed unmatched. The CDR3 has 14 amino acids. CDR3 in amino acids: CASSPGTGDYGYTF. CDR3 bases: TGTGCCAGCAGTCCCGGGACAGGAGACTATGGCTACACCTTC.

J is TRBJ1-1 and V is TRBV30; D possibly corresponds to TRBD1 (5 bases). Germline assignment: CDR1 GTSNPN and CDR2 SVGIG (reference sequence). The CDR3 sequence is 13 residues long. V was shortened by 5 bases and J by 0 bases, with 10 bases between the two germline ends. CDR3 sequence: CAWRGGLNTEAFF. CDR3 bases: TGTGCCTGGCGGGGCGGGTTGAACACTGAAGCTTTCTTT.

The sample holds one count of this clonotype. This rearrangement joins TRBV12-3 or TRBV12-4 to TRBJ2-5; 7 bases are shared with TRBD1. The V segment lost 2 bases and the J segment 4 bases; nucleotides outside the gene matches: 1. The CDR3 length is 13 residues. Here the CDR3 DNA reads TGTGCCAGCAGTTTAAGGGACAGAGAGACCCAGTACTTC. It specifies CASSLRDRETQYF.

The genes are TRBV5-6 and TRBJ2-7; 9 bases fit TRBD1. Trimming removed 4 bases from V and 8 bases from J; junction bases left unmatched: 4. Per the germline V gene, CDR1 is SGHDT and CDR2 is YYEEEE. The CDR3 has 12 residues. In DNA form, the CDR3 reads TGTGCCAGCAGCCGGGACAGGGATAAGCAGTACTTC. It translates to CASSRDRDKQYF. Combining the CDR3 with reference TRBV5-6 and TRBJ2-7 gives the whole variable domain DAGVTQSPTHLIKTRGQQVTLRCSPKSGHDTVSWYQQALGQGPQFIFQYYEEEERQRGNFPDRFSGHQFPNYSSELNVNALLLGDSALYLCASSRDRDKQYFGPGTRLTVT.

This chain links TRBV3-1 with TRBJ2-3; TRBD2 might be the D (6 bases). Trimming took 3 bases from V and 0 from J, leaving 16 bases between them. Germline V gene sequence: CDR1 LGHDT, CDR2 YNNKEL (reference sequence). The CDR3 covers 17 residues. CDR3 sequence reads: CASSQEASAPSTDTQYF. The CDR3 nucleotides read TGTGCCAGCAGCCAGGAGGCTAGCGCCCCTAGCACAGATACGCAGTATTTT.